This T cell receptor beta chain was observed in a study of blood T cell repertoires in COVID-19. Study at large: The origin of the acute and convalescent COVID-19 samples was the United States, Italy and Spain.

This clone was detected only once. As handled by the study authors: Estimation of nucleated cell counts relied on the amplification of reference gene primers. Produced via immunoSEQ multiplex PCR; TCRdb's table is partial and in-frame only. That table is the source of V, J and clone size, and D and trimming were worked out from the DNA. The sample has 88,000 or so clones; about 85% are singletons. V shed 2 bases, J shed 3 bases, and the junction held 4 bases outside the gene matches. CDR1 is MRHNA and CDR2 is SNTAGT in the germline V gene. The CDR3 covers 15 residues. The sequence was obtained from a man aged 60 to 75 with acute or convalescent COVID-19. The chain uses TRBV6-4 and TRBJ2-1, with TRBD1 matching over 7 bases. Sequencing was carried out using peripheral blood. CDR3 in amino acids: CASSDTRDSYNEQFF. CDR3 bases: TGTGCCAGCAGTGACACCCGGGACAGCTACAATGAGCAGTTCTTC.